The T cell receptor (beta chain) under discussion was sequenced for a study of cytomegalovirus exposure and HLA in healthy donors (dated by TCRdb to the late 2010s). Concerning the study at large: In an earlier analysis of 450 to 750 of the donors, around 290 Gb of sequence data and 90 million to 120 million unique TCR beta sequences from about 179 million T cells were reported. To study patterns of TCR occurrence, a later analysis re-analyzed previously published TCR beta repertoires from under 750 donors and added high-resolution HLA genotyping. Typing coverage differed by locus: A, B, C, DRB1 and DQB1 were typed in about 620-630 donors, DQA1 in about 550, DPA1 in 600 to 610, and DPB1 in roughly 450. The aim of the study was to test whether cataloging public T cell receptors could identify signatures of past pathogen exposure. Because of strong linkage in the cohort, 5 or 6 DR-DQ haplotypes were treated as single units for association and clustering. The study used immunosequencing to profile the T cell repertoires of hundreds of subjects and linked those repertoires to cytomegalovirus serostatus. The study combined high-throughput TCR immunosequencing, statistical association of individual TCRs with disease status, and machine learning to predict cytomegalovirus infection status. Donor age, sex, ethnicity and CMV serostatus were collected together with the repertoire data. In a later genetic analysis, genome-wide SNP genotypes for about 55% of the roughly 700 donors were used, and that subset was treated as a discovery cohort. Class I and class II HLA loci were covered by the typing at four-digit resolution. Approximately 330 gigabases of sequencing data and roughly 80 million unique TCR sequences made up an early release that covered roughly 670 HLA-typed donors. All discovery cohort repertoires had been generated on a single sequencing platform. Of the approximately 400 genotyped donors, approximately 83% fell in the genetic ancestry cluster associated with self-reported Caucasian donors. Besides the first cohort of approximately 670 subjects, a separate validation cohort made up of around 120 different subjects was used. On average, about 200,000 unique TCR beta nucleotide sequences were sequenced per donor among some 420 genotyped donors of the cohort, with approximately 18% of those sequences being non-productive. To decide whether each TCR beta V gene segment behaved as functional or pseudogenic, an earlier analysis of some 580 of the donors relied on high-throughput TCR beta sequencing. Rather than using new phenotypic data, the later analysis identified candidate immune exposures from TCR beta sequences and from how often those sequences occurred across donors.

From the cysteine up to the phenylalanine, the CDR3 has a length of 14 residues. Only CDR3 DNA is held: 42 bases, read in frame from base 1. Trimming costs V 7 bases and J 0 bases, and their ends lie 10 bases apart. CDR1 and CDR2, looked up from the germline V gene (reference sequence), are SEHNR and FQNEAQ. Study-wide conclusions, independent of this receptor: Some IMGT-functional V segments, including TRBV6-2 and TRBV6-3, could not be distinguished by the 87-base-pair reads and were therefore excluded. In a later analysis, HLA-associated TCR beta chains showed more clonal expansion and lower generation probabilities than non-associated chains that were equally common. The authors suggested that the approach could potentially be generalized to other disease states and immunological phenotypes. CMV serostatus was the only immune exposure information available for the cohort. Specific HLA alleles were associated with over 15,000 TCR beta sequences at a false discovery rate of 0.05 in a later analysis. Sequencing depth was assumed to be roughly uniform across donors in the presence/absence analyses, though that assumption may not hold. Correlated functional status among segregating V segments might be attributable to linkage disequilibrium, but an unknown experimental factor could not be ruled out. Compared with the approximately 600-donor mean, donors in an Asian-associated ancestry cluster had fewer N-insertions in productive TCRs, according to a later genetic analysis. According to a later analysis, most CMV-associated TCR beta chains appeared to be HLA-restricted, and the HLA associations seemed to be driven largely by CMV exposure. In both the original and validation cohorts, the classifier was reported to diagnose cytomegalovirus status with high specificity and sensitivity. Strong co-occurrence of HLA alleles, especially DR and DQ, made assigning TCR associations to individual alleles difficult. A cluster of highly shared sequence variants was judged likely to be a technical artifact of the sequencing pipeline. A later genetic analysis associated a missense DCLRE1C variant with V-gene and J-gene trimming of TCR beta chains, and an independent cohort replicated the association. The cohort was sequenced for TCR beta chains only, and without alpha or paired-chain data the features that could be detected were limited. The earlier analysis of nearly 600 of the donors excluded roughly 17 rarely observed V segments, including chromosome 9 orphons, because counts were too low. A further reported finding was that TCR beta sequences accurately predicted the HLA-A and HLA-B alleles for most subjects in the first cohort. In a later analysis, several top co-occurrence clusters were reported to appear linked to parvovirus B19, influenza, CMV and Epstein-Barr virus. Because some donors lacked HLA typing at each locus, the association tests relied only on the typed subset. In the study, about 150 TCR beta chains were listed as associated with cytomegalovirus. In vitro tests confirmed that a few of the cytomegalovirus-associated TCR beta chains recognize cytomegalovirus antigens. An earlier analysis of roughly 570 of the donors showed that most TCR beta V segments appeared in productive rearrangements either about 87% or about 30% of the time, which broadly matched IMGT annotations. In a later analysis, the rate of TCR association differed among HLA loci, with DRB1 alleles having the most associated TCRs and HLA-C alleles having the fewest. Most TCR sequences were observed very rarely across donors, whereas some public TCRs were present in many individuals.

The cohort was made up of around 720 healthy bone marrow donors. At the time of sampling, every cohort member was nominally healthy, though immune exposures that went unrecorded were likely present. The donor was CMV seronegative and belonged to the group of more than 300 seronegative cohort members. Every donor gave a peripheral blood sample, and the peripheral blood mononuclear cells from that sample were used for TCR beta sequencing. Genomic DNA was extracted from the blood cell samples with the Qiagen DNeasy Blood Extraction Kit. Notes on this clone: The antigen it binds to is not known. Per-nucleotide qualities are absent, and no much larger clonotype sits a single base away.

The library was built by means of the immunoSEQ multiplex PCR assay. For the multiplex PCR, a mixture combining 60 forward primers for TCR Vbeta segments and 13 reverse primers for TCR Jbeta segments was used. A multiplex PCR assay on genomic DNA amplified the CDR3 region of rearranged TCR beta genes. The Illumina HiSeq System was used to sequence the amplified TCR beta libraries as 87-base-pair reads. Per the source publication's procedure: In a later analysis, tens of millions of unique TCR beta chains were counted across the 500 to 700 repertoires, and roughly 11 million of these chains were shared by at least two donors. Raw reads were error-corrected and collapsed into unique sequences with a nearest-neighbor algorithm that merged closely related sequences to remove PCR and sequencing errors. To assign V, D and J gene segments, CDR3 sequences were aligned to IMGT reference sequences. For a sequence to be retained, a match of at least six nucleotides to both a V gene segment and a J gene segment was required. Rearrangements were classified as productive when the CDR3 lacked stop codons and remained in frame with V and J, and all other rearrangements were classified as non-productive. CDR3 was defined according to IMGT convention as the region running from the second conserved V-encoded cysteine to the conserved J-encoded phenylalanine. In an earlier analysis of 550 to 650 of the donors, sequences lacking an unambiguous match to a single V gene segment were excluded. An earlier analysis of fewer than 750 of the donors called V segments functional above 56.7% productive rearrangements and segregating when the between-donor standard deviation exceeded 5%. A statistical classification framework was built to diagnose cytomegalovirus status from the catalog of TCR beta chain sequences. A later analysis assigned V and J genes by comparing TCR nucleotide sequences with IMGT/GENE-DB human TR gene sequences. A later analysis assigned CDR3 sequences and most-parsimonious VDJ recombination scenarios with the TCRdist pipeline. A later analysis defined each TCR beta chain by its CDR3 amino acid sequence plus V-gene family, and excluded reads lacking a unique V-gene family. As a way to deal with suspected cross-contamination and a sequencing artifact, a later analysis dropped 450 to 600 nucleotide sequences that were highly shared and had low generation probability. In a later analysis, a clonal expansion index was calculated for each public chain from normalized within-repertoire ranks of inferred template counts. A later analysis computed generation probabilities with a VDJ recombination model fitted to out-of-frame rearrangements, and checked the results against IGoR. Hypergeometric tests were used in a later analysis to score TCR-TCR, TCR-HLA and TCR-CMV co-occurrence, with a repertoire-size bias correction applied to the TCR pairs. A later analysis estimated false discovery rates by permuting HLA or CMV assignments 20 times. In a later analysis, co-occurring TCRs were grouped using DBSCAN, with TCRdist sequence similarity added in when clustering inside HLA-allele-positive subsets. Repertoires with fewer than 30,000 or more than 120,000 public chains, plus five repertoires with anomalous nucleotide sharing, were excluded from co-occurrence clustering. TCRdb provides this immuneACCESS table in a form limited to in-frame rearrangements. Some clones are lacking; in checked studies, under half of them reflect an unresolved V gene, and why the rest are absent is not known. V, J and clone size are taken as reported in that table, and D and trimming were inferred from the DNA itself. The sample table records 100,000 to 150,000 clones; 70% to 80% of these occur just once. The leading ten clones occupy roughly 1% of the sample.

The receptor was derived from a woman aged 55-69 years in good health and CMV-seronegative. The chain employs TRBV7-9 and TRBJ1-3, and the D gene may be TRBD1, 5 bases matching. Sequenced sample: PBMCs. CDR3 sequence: CASTATGSGNTIYF. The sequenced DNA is TGTGCCAGCACCGCTACAGGCTCTGGAAACACCATATATTTT.